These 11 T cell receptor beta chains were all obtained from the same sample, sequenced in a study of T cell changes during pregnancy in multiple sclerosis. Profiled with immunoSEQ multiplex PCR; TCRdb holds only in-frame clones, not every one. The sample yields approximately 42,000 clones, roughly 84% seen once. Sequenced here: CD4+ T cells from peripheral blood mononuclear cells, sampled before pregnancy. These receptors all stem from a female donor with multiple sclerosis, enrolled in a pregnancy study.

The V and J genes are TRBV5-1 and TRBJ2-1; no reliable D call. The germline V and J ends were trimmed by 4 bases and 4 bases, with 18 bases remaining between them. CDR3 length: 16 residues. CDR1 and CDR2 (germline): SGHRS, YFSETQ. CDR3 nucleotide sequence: TGCGCCAGCAGCCTTGCTCCCCTCAGCGAGTACAATGAGCAGTTCTTC. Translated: CASSLAPLSEYNEQFF.

Here the CDR3 reads CASSSQDYGYLYF. CDR3 in DNA: TGTGCCAGCAGCTCTCAGGACTATGGCTATCTGTACTTC. V and J are TRBV7-2 and TRBJ2-7; possibly TRBD2 for D (6 bases). V lost 4 bases to trimming and J lost 12 bases, with 19 bases between them. The germline V gene has CDR1 SGHTA and CDR2 FQGNSA. The CDR3 spans 13 residues. The variable domain in full, completed from reference TRBV7-2 and TRBJ2-7, reads GAGVSQSPSNKVTEKGKDVELRCDPISGHTALYWYRQSLGQGLEFLIYFQGNSAPDKSGLPSDRFSAERTGGSVSTLTIQRTQQEDSAVYLCASSSQDYGYLYFGPGTRLTVT.

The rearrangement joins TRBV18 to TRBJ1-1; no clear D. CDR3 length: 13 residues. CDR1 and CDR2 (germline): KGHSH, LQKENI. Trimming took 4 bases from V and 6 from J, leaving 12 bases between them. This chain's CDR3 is CASSRVGDAEAFF. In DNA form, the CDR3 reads TGTGCCAGCTCACGGGTGGGAGACGCTGAAGCTTTCTTT.

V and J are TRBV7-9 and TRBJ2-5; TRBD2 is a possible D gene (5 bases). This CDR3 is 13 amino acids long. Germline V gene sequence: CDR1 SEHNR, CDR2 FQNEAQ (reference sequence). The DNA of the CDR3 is TGTGCTACCAGCGTCCGGGGACAAGAGACCCAGTACTTC. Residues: CATSVRGQETQYF.

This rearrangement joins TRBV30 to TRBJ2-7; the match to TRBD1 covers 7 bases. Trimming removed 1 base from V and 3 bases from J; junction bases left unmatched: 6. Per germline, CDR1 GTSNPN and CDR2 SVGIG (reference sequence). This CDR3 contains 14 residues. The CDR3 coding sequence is TGTGCCTGGAGTGGGGGACAGAGCCACTACGAGCAGTACTTC. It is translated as CAWSGGQSHYEQYF.

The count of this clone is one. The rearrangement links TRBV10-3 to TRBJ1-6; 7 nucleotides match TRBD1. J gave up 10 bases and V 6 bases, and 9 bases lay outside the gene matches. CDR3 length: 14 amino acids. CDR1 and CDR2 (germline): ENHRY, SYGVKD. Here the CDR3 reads CAIRATGEPSPLHF. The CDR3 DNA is TGTGCCATCAGGGCTACAGGGGAGCCCTCACCCCTCCACTTT.

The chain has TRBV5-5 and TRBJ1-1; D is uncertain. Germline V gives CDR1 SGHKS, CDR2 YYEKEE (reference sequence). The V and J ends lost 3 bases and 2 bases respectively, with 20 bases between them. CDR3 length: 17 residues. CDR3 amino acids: CASSWTAREAPNTEAFF. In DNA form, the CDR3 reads TGTGCCAGCAGCTGGACGGCCCGGGAGGCCCCTAACACTGAAGCTTTCTTT. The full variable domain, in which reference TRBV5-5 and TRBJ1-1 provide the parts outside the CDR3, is DAGVTQSPTHLIKTRGQQVTLRCSPISGHKSVSWYQQVLGQGPQFIFQYYEKEERGRGNFPDRFSARQFPNYSSELNVNALLLGDSALYLCASSWTAREAPNTEAFFGQGTRLTVV.

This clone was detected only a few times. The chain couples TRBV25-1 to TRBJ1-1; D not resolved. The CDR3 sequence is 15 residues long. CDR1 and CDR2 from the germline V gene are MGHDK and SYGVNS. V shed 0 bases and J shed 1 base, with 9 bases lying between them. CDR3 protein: CASSEYAQQNTEAFF. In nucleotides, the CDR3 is TGTGCCAGCAGTGAATATGCACAACAGAACACTGAAGCTTTCTTT.

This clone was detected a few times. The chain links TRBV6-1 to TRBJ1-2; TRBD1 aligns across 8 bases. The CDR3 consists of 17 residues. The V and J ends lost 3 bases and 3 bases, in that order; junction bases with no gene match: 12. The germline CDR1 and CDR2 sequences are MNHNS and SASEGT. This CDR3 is CASSDLGTGIRDYGYTF. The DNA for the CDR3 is TGTGCCAGCAGTGATCTGGGGACAGGTATAAGAGACTATGGCTACACCTTC.

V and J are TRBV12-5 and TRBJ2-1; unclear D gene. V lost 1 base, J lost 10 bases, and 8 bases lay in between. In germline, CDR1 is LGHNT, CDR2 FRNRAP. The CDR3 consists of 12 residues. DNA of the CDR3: TGTGCTAGTGGTTTGGGAGTTTCGGAGCAGTTCTTC. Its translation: CASGLGVSEQFF.

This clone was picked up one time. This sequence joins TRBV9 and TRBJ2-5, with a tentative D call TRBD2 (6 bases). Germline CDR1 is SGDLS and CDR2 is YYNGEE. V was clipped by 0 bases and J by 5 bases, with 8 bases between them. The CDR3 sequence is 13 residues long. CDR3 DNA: TGTGCCAGCAGCGTAGATGGGGGGGAGACCCAGTACTTC. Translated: CASSVDGGETQYF.